The 10 T cell receptor beta chains reported below all come from one sample, sequenced in a study of blood T cell repertoires in COVID-19. Profiled with immunoSEQ multiplex PCR; TCRdb holds only in-frame clones, not every one. The sample contains 130,000 or so clones, around 89% of which appear only once. Specimen: peripheral blood. The receptors were sampled from a man between 50 and 59 years old with active or convalescent COVID-19.

The chain recombines TRBV2 with TRBJ1-2; D is unresolved. The CDR3 has 12 amino acids. V was clipped by 6 bases and J by 0 bases, with 5 bases between them. Germline assignment: CDR1 SNHLY and CDR2 FYNNEI. Here the CDR3 DNA reads TGTGCCAGCAGCACAGCTAACTATGGCTACACCTTC. This encodes CASSTANYGYTF.

V is TRBV27 and J is TRBJ1-5; 7 positions match TRBD1. The CDR3 covers 15 residues. Trimming removed 6 bases from V and 3 bases from J; junction bases left unmatched: 8. Germline-derived CDR1 and CDR2 are MNHEY and SMNVEV (reference sequence). CDR3 sequence (DNA): TGTGCCAGCAGGCGAGGGGACAGTGACAATCAGCCCCAGCATTTT. Translation: CASRRGDSDNQPQHF.

The chain has TRBV29-1 and TRBJ2-3; TRBD2 matches at 12 bases. This CDR3 comprises 15 residues. Germline CDR1 reads SQVTM; CDR2 reads ANQGSEA. J was trimmed by 3 bases and V by 3 bases; bases with no gene match: 4. DNA for the CDR3: TGCAGCGTTGACAGCCTAGCGGGGGGGACAGATACGCAGTATTTT. It translates to CSVDSLAGGTDTQYF.

The rearrangement uses TRBV5-1 and TRBJ1-2; 7 bases align to TRBD1. This CDR3 is built from 15 residues. CDR1 and CDR2 from the germline V gene are SGHRS and YFSETQ. V gave up 2 bases and J gave up 1 base; unmatched junction bases: 5. CDR3 sequence (DNA): TGCGCCAGCAGCTTATCACGGGACAGTAACTATGGCTACACCTTC. Its translation is CASSLSRDSNYGYTF. The whole variable domain, filled in from reference TRBV5-1 and TRBJ1-2, reads KAGVTQTPRYLIKTRGQQVTLSCSPISGHRSVSWYQQTPGQGLQFLFEYFSETQRNKGNFPGRFSGRQFSNSRSEMNVSTLELGDSALYLCASSLSRDSNYGYTFGSGTRLTVV.

The V call is TRBV30, the J call TRBJ1-3; D ambiguous. The CDR3 is 14 residues long. Trimming took off 1 base at V and 0 bases at J, with 7 bases between the two ends. The V gene's germline CDR1 is GTSNPN and CDR2 SVGIG (reference sequence). In DNA, the CDR3 is TGTGCCTGGAGTGGCGGGCGCTCTGGAAACACCATATATTTT. It specifies CAWSGGRSGNTIYF. The whole variable domain, remainder taken from reference TRBV30 and TRBJ1-3, is SQTIHQWPATLVQPVGSPLSLECTVEGTSNPNLYWYRQAAGRGLQLLFYSVGIGQISSEVPQNLSASRPQDRQFILSSKKLLLSDSGFYLCAWSGGRSGNTIYFGEGSWLTVV.

The chain uses TRBV5-1 and TRBJ1-4, with 7 bases identical to TRBD1. The V gene end was trimmed by 0 bases and the J gene end by 4 bases; junction bases not matched to a gene: 3. The CDR3 is 15 residues long. Germline V gene data show CDR1 as SGHRS and CDR2 as YFSETQ. Written as DNA, the CDR3 is TGCGCCAGCAGCTTGGACGGACAGGTTAATGAAAAACTGTTTTTT. It translates to CASSLDGQVNEKLFF. Together with reference TRBV5-1 and TRBJ1-4, the CDR3 gives the full variable domain: KAGVTQTPRYLIKTRGQQVTLSCSPISGHRSVSWYQQTPGQGLQFLFEYFSETQRNKGNFPGRFSGRQFSNSRSEMNVSTLELGDSALYLCASSLDGQVNEKLFFGSGTQLSVL.

The CDR3 sequence is CASAGGIETQYF. DNA of the CDR3: TGTGCCAGCGCCGGCGGGATTGAGACCCAGTACTTC. The rearrangement uses TRBV3-1 (or the pseudogene TRBV3-2) and TRBJ2-5, with D possibly being TRBD2 (6 bases). This CDR3 has 12 amino acids. Germline V CDR1 and CDR2: LGHDT, YNNKEL (reference sequence). The V and J ends lost 8 bases and 5 bases respectively, with 12 bases between them.

This chain uses TRBV27 with TRBJ2-2, with D possibly matching TRBD1 (6 bases). Germline V gene data show CDR1 as MNHEY and CDR2 as SMNVEV (reference sequence). V was clipped by 2 bases and J by 6 bases, with 10 bases between them. The CDR3 runs 14 residues. The CDR3 DNA follows: TGTGCCAGCAGTTTAATCTCAGGGGCCGGGGAGCTGTTTTTT. Protein sequence: CASSLISGAGELFF.

V is TRBV19 and J is TRBJ2-7, with 9 bases aligning to TRBD2. CDR1 LNHDA and CDR2 SQIVND come from the germline V gene (reference sequence). After removal of 3 bases from V and 3 bases from J, the junction contained 6 bases not matched to a gene. There are 15 residues in the CDR3. CDR3 in DNA: TGTGCCAGTAGTATGAAGCGGGAGGAGTTCTACGAGCAGTACTTC. This gives the protein CASSMKREEFYEQYF.

The chain links TRBV27 to TRBJ2-5; maybe TRBD1 (5 bases). The CDR3 length is 13 residues. The ends were cut back, 5 bases at V and 3 bases at J, with 10 bases in the middle. Germline V gene lookup returns CDR1 MNHEY and CDR2 SMNVEV (reference sequence). The CDR3 here is CASSVRREETQYF. For the CDR3, the DNA is TGTGCCAGCAGTGTCCGCAGGGAAGAGACCCAGTACTTC.